This entry lists 10 T cell receptor beta chains sequenced from one sample in a study. TCRdb itself ran the 5' RACE reads through MiXCR, one entry per CDR3 protein. The sample has some 64,000 distinct CDR3 sequences; approximately 22% are singletons. The sequencing input was memory CD4+ T cells sorted from a lymph node. Subset noted: memory CD4+ T cells, CD4+CD45RO+CD25-. The receptors shown here come from a female donor with breast cancer.

This clonotype occurred many times. V usage is TRBV3-1 and J usage is TRBJ2-2, with TRBD2 identical over 11 bases. With 5 bases clipped from V and 1 base from J, the junction kept 3 bases outside the gene matches. Germline assignment: CDR1 LGHDT and CDR2 YNNKEL (reference sequence). This CDR3 spans 16 amino acids. In nucleotides, the CDR3 is TGTGCCAGCAGCTTTACTAGCGGGAGGAACACCGGGGAGCTGTTTTTT. Amino acids: CASSFTSGRNTGELFF. The complete variable domain, with remaining parts taken from reference TRBV3-1 and TRBJ2-2, reads DTAVSQTPKYLVTQMGNDKSIKCEQNLGHDTMYWYKQDSKKFLKIMFSYNNKELIINETVPNRFSPKSPDKAHLNLHINSLELGDSAVYFCASSFTSGRNTGELFFGEGSRLTVL.

This clonotype was counted a few times. V gene TRBV27 combines with J gene TRBJ1-5; unclear D gene. Per the germline V gene, CDR1 is MNHEY and CDR2 is SMNVEV (reference sequence). The V end lost 3 bases, the J end lost 2 bases, and 11 bases lay between the germline ends. The CDR3 runs 15 residues. CDR3 protein: CASSLSGRRNQPQHF. Written as DNA, the CDR3 is TGTGCCAGCAGTTTGAGTGGGAGGCGCAATCAGCCCCAGCATTTT.

This chain uses TRBV4-3 with TRBJ2-1, with D unclear. The CDR3 has 17 amino acids. Trimming removed 0 bases at V and 2 bases at J, with 14 bases between. Germline CDR1 is LGHNA and CDR2 is YSLEER. The CDR3 DNA sequence: TGCGCCAGCAGCCAAGATCTATACGGAAGGCCCTACAATGAGCAGTTCTTC. This sequence encodes CASSQDLYGRPYNEQFF.

This clonotype has just a few counts. This sequence joins TRBV27 and TRBJ2-2; D perhaps matches TRBD1 (5 bases). The germline V gene has CDR1 MNHEY and CDR2 SMNVEV (reference sequence). The length of the CDR3 is 14 residues. V was trimmed by 6 bases and J by 1 base, leaving 9 bases between them. DNA for the CDR3: TGTGCCAGCAGGCGACAGAGGAACACCGGGGAGCTGTTTTTT. Translated: CASRRQRNTGELFF.

This clonotype was seen only a few times. The chain links TRBV7-9 to TRBJ2-2; tentative D call: TRBD2 (6 bases). The CDR3 spans 17 residues. With 3 bases removed from V and 3 bases from J, the gap between germline ends came to 17 bases. Germline CDR1 reads SEHNR; CDR2 reads FQNEAQ (reference sequence). The CDR3 loop is CASSFVRDSKDTGELFF. In nucleotides, the CDR3 is TGTGCCAGCAGCTTTGTCCGGGACTCGAAAGACACCGGGGAGCTGTTTTTT.

The chain links TRBV7-9 to TRBJ1-2; 7 nucleotides match TRBD1. The junction had 13 bases not matched to a gene; V was cut back by 4 bases and J by 8 bases. CDR1 SEHNR and CDR2 FQNEAQ come from the germline V gene (reference sequence). This CDR3 has 15 residues. CDR3 region: CASSSHAAGGYGYTF. The CDR3 nucleotides are TGTGCCAGCAGCTCCCATGCCGCAGGGGGGTACGGCTACACCTTC. Full variable domain (missing parts from reference TRBV7-9 and TRBJ1-2): DTGVSQNPRHKITKRGQNVTFRCDPISEHNRLYWYRQTLGQGPEFLTYFQNEAQLEKSRLLSDRFSAERPKGSFSTLEIQRTEQGDSAMYLCASSSHAAGGYGYTFGSGTRLTVV.

This clonotype has only a few counts. The V gene is TRBV5-1, the J gene TRBJ1-1, with a possible D match to TRBD1 (6 bases). The CDR3 has 14 residues. Germline V CDR1 and CDR2: SGHRS, YFSETQ. Trimming took off 3 bases at V and 5 bases at J, with 14 bases between the two ends. The CDR3 DNA follows: TGCGCCAGCAGCTATCAGGGGTTACGGACTGAAGCTTTCTTT. Translating gives CASSYQGLRTEAFF.

CDR3 region: CASSHSTGYGYTF. CDR3 DNA: TGTGCCAGCAGCCATTCAACAGGGTATGGCTACACCTTC. This chain links TRBV7-2 with TRBJ1-2, with D tentatively TRBD1 (6 bases). The CDR3 is made up of 13 amino acids. The V end was cut by 5 bases, the J end by 5 bases, with 12 bases between. In germline, CDR1 is SGHTA, CDR2 FQGNSA. Based on the CDR3 plus reference TRBV7-2 and TRBJ1-2, the full variable domain is GAGVSQSPSNKVTEKGKDVELRCDPISGHTALYWYRQSLGQGLEFLIYFQGNSAPDKSGLPSDRFSAERTGGSVSTLTIQRTQQEDSAVYLCASSHSTGYGYTFGSGTRLTVV.

The chain uses TRBV20-1 and TRBJ2-4, with unresolved D. This CDR3 contains 14 residues. Deletions cut 8 bases from V and 0 bases from J, with 14 bases between. From germline, CDR1 is DFQATT and CDR2 SNEGSKA (reference sequence). In DNA form, the CDR3 reads TGCAGTTCGAGACACCCTTTAGCCAAAAACATTCAGTACTTC. This translates into CSSRHPLAKNIQYF.

This clonotype was seen ten or more times. The chain couples TRBV20-1 to TRBJ1-1; TRBD1 aligns across 9 bases. Germline assignment: CDR1 DFQATT and CDR2 SNEGSKA (reference sequence). The CDR3 consists of 13 residues. V lost 4 bases, J lost 7 bases, and 7 bases stayed unmatched. CDR3 protein: CSAIGTGRIEAFF. The CDR3 DNA is TGCAGTGCTATAGGGACAGGGAGGATTGAAGCTTTCTTT.